What follows are 12 T cell receptor beta chains derived from one specimen sequenced in a study of graft-versus-host responses after intestinal transplantation. Sequencing used immunoSEQ multiplex PCR; TCRdb keeps in-frame clones, though not all of them. Of about 9,500 clones in the sample, roughly 88% were seen once. The sample consisted of PBMCs, taken 242 days after intestinal transplant. Source of these receptors: a human patient who received an intestinal transplant, so some T cells may come from the graft donor.

This sequence joins TRBV10-3 and TRBJ2-1; D uncertain. Germline V gives CDR1 ENHRY, CDR2 SYGVKD. The CDR3 is 12 amino acids. V was clipped by 4 bases and J by 1 base, with 2 bases between them. CDR3 sequence: CAISGSYNEQFF. CDR3 nucleotide sequence: TGTGCCATCAGTGGGTCCTACAATGAGCAGTTCTTC.

This clone has a single count. The chain couples TRBV7-3 to TRBJ2-2, with TRBD1 matching 9 bases. In germline, CDR1 is SGHTA, CDR2 FQGTGA. CDR3 size: 13 residues. V lost 5 bases to trimming and J lost 8 bases; unmatched junction nucleotides: 3. This chain's CDR3 is CASSGTGSGELFF. As DNA, the CDR3 is TGTGCCAGCAGCGGGACAGGGTCTGGGGAGCTGTTTTTT.

The rearrangement joins TRBV4-1 to TRBJ2-3; TRBD1 aligns across 8 bases. From germline, CDR1 is MGHRA and CDR2 YSYEKL. The CDR3 extends over 18 amino acids. V lost 1 base and J lost 0; bases outside the gene matches: 9. In DNA form, the CDR3 reads TGCGCCAGCAGCCAAGGGCAGGGGGCTACTTCTAGCACAGATACGCAGTATTTT. Amino acid sequence: CASSQGQGATSSTDTQYF.

This chain uses TRBV21-1 with TRBJ1-3. TRBV21-1 corresponds to a pseudogene. The CDR3 sequence is 19 residues long. Here the CDR3 reads CASSKVPLGPGTCGNTIYF. The DNA of the CDR3 is TGTGCCAGCAGCAAAGTACCTCTTGGTCCGGGCACCTGTGGAAACACCATATATTTT.

The rearrangement joins TRBV7-7 to TRBJ2-1, with 9 nucleotides matching TRBD1. Germline V lookup: CDR1 SSHAT, CDR2 FNYEAQ (reference sequence). V was pared by 1 base and J by 8 bases, with 6 bases of the junction left unmatched. CDR3 length: 15 amino acids. This CDR3 reads CASSLGGQGIYEQFF. CDR3 bases: TGTGCCAGCAGCTTAGGGGGACAGGGTATCTATGAGCAGTTCTTC.

V and J are TRBV7-9 and TRBJ1-4, with 8 bases fitting TRBD1. There are 15 residues in the CDR3. After removal of 3 bases from V and 8 bases from J, the junction contained 8 bases not matched to a gene. Germline CDR1 and CDR2: SEHNR and FQNEAQ (reference sequence). The CDR3 sequence is CASSFLTGANEKLFF. The CDR3 region has the DNA TGTGCCAGCAGCTTCCTGACAGGGGCGAACGAAAAACTGTTTTTT.

This clone appeared once. The V gene is TRBV28, the J gene TRBJ1-5; D ambiguous. V gave up 3 bases and J gave up 3 bases, with 9 bases separating them. The CDR3 length is 14 residues. Germline V gene lookup returns CDR1 MDHEN and CDR2 SYDVKM. The CDR3 region has the DNA TGTGCCAGCAGTTTTAGGATTGACAATCAGCCCCAGCATTTT. Translated, it gives CASSFRIDNQPQHF. The variable domain in full, completed from reference TRBV28 and TRBJ1-5, reads DVKVTQSSRYLVKRTGEKVFLECVQDMDHENMFWYRQDPGLGLRLIYFSYDVKMKEKGDIPEGYSVSREKKERFSLILESASTNQTSMYLCASSFRIDNQPQHFGDGTRLSIL.

The V call is TRBV2, the J call TRBJ2-7; 11 nucleotides line up with TRBD2. Germline CDR1 reads SNHLY; CDR2 reads FYNNEI. Trimming cost V 6 bases and J 2 bases; bases outside gene matches: 6. The CDR3 consists of 15 residues. The CDR3 region has the DNA TGTGCCAGCAGGGTTGGGACTAGCGGAACCTACGAGCAGTACTTC. Translated, it gives CASRVGTSGTYEQYF.

The chain uses TRBV6-1 and TRBJ2-1; D uncertain. V was shortened by 2 bases and J by 3 bases, with 5 bases between the two germline ends. Germline values: CDR1 MNHNS, CDR2 SASEGT. The CDR3 covers 13 residues. CDR3 amino acids: CASSERSYNEQFF. The CDR3, as DNA: TGTGCCAGCAGTGAACGGAGCTACAATGAGCAGTTCTTC.

J is TRBJ2-7 and V is TRBV7-7; 9 bases match TRBD1. This CDR3 has 14 amino acids. The junction had 6 bases not matched to a gene; V was cut back by 6 bases and J by 3 bases. Germline V CDR1 and CDR2: SSHAT, FNYEAQ (reference sequence). This chain's CDR3 is CASSKGTGNYEQYF. CDR3 in DNA: TGTGCCAGCAGTAAAGGGACAGGGAACTACGAGCAGTACTTC.

This chain uses TRBV9 with TRBJ2-5; a possible D gene is TRBD2 (5 bases). The CDR3 has 13 residues. Germline V CDR1 and CDR2: SGDLS, YYNGEE. V was shortened by 0 bases and J by 4 bases, with 7 bases between the two germline ends. CDR3 coding DNA: TGTGCCAGCAGCGTAGTAGGAGGAGAGACCCAGTACTTC. Amino acids: CASSVVGGETQYF.

This chain uses TRBV27 with TRBJ2-1, with 13 bases matching TRBD2. The germline V gene encodes CDR1 MNHEY and CDR2 SMNVEV (reference sequence). CDR3 size: 16 residues. V gave up 0 bases and J gave up 8 bases; unmatched junction bases: 4. The CDR3 is CASSLSLAGGPYEQFF. CDR3 coding DNA: TGTGCCAGCAGTTTATCACTAGCGGGAGGGCCGTATGAGCAGTTCTTC.